This record looks at one T cell receptor (beta chain) sequence and its context. Using immunoSEQ multiplex PCR, the repertoire was profiled, and TCRdb retains in-frame clones only, with some absent. The table lists around 80,000 clones, about 90% of them singletons. The germline V gene encodes CDR1 LGHNA and CDR2 YNFKEQ. J lost 3 bases, V lost 1 base, and 2 bases had no gene match. The CDR3 is 14 amino acids. The sample comes from a study of T cell changes during pregnancy in multiple sclerosis. V usage is TRBV4-2 and J usage is TRBJ1-2, with 7 bases lining up with TRBD1. The clonotype comes from a female donor with multiple sclerosis, enrolled in a pregnancy study. The sequenced sample was peripheral blood, obtained before pregnancy. CDR3 amino acids: CASSQGTGDYGYTF. The CDR3 nucleotides read TGTGCCAGCAGCCAAGGTACAGGGGACTATGGCTACACCTTC.